These T cell receptor beta chains were read from a single sample in a study of spatial heterogeneity in lung cancer. Using its own MiXCR run on the 5' RACE reads, TCRdb lists one record per CDR3 protein. The sample contains 40,000 or so distinct CDR3 sequences, approximately 10% of which appear only once. The sequencing here drew on PBMCs, taken at follow-up. The receptors derive from a female donor with early-stage non-small cell lung cancer. Both conserved end residues are part of each CDR3. A D gene is named only where the DNA matches it firmly. Some rows have no size entry. The others give once, few or many, or a class for an expanded clone.

j_gene	d_gene	abundance	v_gene	CDR3nt	CDR3aa
TRBJ1-2	.	few	TRBV21-1	TGTGCCAGCAGCAAAGCCCCGAAACAGGGCTACTATGGCTACACCTTC	CASSKAPKQGYYGYTF
TRBJ1-6	.	many	TRBV28	TGTGCCAGCAGTTTTGGGAGCTCCTATAATTCACCCCTCCACTTT	CASSFGSSYNSPLHF
TRBJ1-1	TRBD1	many	TRBV19	TGTGCCAGTAACGGACAGGGGGCCTTTACTGAAGCTTTCTTT	CASNGQGAFTEAFF
TRBJ1-6	.	few	TRBV28	TGTGCCAGCAGTTCAGGGGCCCCTAATTCACCCCTCCACTTT	CASSSGAPNSPLHF
TRBJ1-2	.	.	TRBV7-2	TGTGCCAGCAGCTTAGGGGACGGCGCTCCAGAGAACTATGGCTACACCTTC	CASSLGDGAPENYGYTF
TRBJ2-2	.	few	TRBV5-6	TGTGCCAGCAGCAACGGGAGGTCCCAGGGGGCGACCACCGGGGAGCTGTTTTTT	CASSNGRSQGATTGELFF
TRBJ2-2	.	many	TRBV6-2/TRBV6-3	TGTGCCAGCAATGACGCCTCGAACACCGGGGAGCTGTTTTTT	CASNDASNTGELFF
TRBJ2-5	.	.	TRBV6-6	TGTGCCAGCAGTTACCCGACCTCCCAAGAGACCCAGTACTTC	CASSYPTSQETQYF
TRBJ1-5	TRBD1	many	TRBV11-1	TGTGCCAGCAGCCTACAGGGGTCCCAACAGCCCCAGCATTTT	CASSLQGSQQPQHF
TRBJ2-7	TRBD1	many	TRBV5-6	TGTGCCAGCAGCTTTGGGACAGAACGCTACGAGCAGTACTTC	CASSFGTERYEQYF
TRBJ2-3	.	.	TRBV9	TGTGCCAGCAGCGTAGTGGTGGACCCCACAGATACGCAGTATTTT	CASSVVVDPTDTQYF
TRBJ2-1	.	few	TRBV7-7	TGTGCCAGCAGTCCTTCGGGTAGCAGGAATGAGCAGTTCTTC	CASSPSGSRNEQFF
TRBJ2-3	TRBD2	.	TRBV7-9	TGTGCCAGCAGCTTATGGTCTAGCGGGGGCACAGATACGCAGTATTTT	CASSLWSSGGTDTQYF
TRBJ1-4	.	many	TRBV18	TGTGCCAGCTCCATGACATCAACTAATGAAAAACTGTTTTTT	CASSMTSTNEKLFF
TRBJ1-2	TRBD1	many	TRBV29-1	TGCAGCGTTTACAGGGGGCAAGGCTACACCTTC	CSVYRGQGYTF
TRBJ1-2	TRBD1	.	TRBV6-2/TRBV6-3	TGTGCCAGCAGTTACCAATTTCAGGGGGACGGCTACACCTTC	CASSYQFQGDGYTF
TRBJ2-1	.	many	TRBV6-2/TRBV6-3	TGTGCCAGCCAGACCCACAATGAGCAGTTCTTC	CASQTHNEQFF
TRBJ1-5	.	.	TRBV12-3/TRBV12-4	TGTGCCAGCAGTTTAATGCATCAGCCCCAGCATTTT	CASSLMHQPQHF
TRBJ2-1	TRBD2	few	TRBV5-5	TGTGCCAGCAGCTTGAGGCCAGCGGGAAACAATGAGCAGTTCTTC	CASSLRPAGNNEQFF
TRBJ1-1	TRBD1	many	TRBV7-3	TGTGCCAGCAGCTTAAACAGGGGCACTGAAGCTTTCTTT	CASSLNRGTEAFF
TRBJ2-1	.	many	TRBV28	TGTGCCAGCAGTTTCTCCGGACATATAACATTC	CASSFSGHITF
TRBJ2-2	TRBD2	few	TRBV6-5	TGTGCCAGCAGTGCGACTAGCGGGGTCACCGGGGAGCTGTTTTTT	CASSATSGVTGELFF
TRBJ1-2	.	many	TRBV30	TGTGCCTGGAGTGCTACCCGACTAGGCTACACCTTC	CAWSATRLGYTF
TRBJ1-3	.	.	TRBV18	TGTGCCAGCTCACCTGAGGGTTCCTCTGGAAACACCATATATTTT	CASSPEGSSGNTIYF
TRBJ1-2	.	many	TRBV6-4	TGTGCCAGCAGTTCCTGGACAGAGCCAATTCCTTATGGCTACACCTTC	CASSSWTEPIPYGYTF
TRBJ2-7	.	many	TRBV27	TGTGCCAGCAGTTTATTCCGGGCCCCCGCCTACGAGCAGTACTTC	CASSLFRAPAYEQYF
TRBJ2-3	TRBD1	few	TRBV3-1	TGTGCCAGCACCTCCCGGGGACAGGGGGCAACCGATACGCAGTATTTT	CASTSRGQGATDTQYF
TRBJ1-1	TRBD1	many	TRBV5-6	TGTGCCAGCAGCTTGCCACAGGGACAGCCTGAAGCTTTCTTT	CASSLPQGQPEAFF
TRBJ2-1	.	many	TRBV15	TGTGCCACCAGCAGAGAGTACGACCACAATGAGCAGTTCTTC	CATSREYDHNEQFF
TRBJ2-5	TRBD2	many	TRBV28	TGTGCCAGCAGTTCTGGTTGGGAGGGGCAAGAGACCCAGTACTTC	CASSSGWEGQETQYF
TRBJ2-3	.	many	TRBV9	TGTGCCAGCAGCGTAGGGTTCGCAGATACGCAGTATTTT	CASSVGFADTQYF
TRBJ2-5	TRBD2	.	TRBV9	TGTGCCAGCAGCCCCGGACTAGCGGGGGGACAGGAGACCCAGTACTTC	CASSPGLAGGQETQYF
TRBJ2-7	TRBD1	few	TRBV29-1	TGCAGCGTTCCTGTTTCAGGGGGCTCCTACGAGCAGTACTTC	CSVPVSGGSYEQYF
TRBJ2-1	.	.	TRBV7-9	TGTGCCAGCAGCCAAGGGGGGCACGGTGAGCAGTTCTTC	CASSQGGHGEQFF
TRBJ2-1	.	.	TRBV6-1	TGTGCCAGCAGTGAAGGTTTTGGGGAGCGGTTCTTC	CASSEGFGERFF
TRBJ2-1	.	many	TRBV5-5	TGTGCCAGCAGTCCCAGCGGGACAGCCAACAATGAGCAGTTCTTC	CASSPSGTANNEQFF
TRBJ1-1	TRBD1	few	TRBV20-1	TGCAGGGGACAGGGGTGGGACACTGAAGCTTTCTTT	CRGQGWDTEAFF
TRBJ2-2	TRBD1	few	TRBV4-3	TGCGCCAGCAGCCAAGAGGGAGACAGGGGGCTATGGGACACCGGGGAGCTGTTTTTT	CASSQEGDRGLWDTGELFF
TRBJ2-7	.	many	TRBV3-1	TGTGCCAGCAGCCTATTTATGGGGGATTTGAGTTCCGAGCAGTACTTC	CASSLFMGDLSSEQYF
TRBJ2-7	TRBD2	many	TRBV29-1	TGCAGCGCGTCTCCGACCGGGAGGGCCTACGAGCAGTACTTC	CSASPTGRAYEQYF
TRBJ2-7	.	once	TRBV28	TGTGCCAGCAGAGCTGGAGGACCTCTCGAGCAGTACTTC	CASRAGGPLEQYF
TRBJ2-7	TRBD1	many	TRBV5-1	TGCGCCAGCAGCAGAGGACAGGGCGGCTACGAGCAGTACTTC	CASSRGQGGYEQYF